Following are 30 T cell receptor beta chains from one sample sequenced in a study of blood T cell repertoires in COVID-19 (dated by TCRdb to 2020 to 2022). Libraries were made using the immunoSEQ multiplex PCR assay. TCRdb took this table from immuneACCESS and kept in-frame rearrangements with V and J called. Such tables lack part of the clones; where checked against another copy, unresolved V genes explain under half of the gap, and the rest is unexplained. Within this sample are 220,000 or so clones, with about four fifths of them counted one time only. 3% to 3.5% of the sample rests with the top ten. Sequencing was carried out using peripheral blood. The receptor set was obtained from a woman in her twenties or thirties who had recovered from COVID-19.

The rearrangement uses TRBV7-9 and TRBJ2-7, with 11 bases lining up with TRBD1. V was clipped by 4 bases and J by 7 bases; unmatched bases: 6. The CDR3 has 14 residues. Per germline, CDR1 SEHNR and CDR2 FQNEAQ (reference sequence). CDR3 loop: CASSSQGQGGEQYF. CDR3 in DNA: TGTGCCAGCAGCTCCCAGGGACAGGGGGGGGAGCAGTACTTC.

The V call is TRBV15, the J call TRBJ1-1, with a tentative D call TRBD1 (5 bases). Germline CDR1 LNHNV, CDR2 YYDKDF (reference sequence). The CDR3 loop spans 13 amino acids. V was clipped by 0 bases and J by 11 bases, with 13 bases between them. The CDR3 sequence is CATSREEGLSAFF. The CDR3 DNA follows: TGTGCCACCAGCAGAGAGGAGGGGCTGAGCGCTTTCTTT.

This clone was recorded once. V and J are TRBV28 and TRBJ1-4; D is uncertain. This CDR3 spans 16 amino acids. The germline CDR1 and CDR2 sequences are MDHEN and SYDVKM. The V end lost 7 bases, the J end lost 2 bases, and 17 bases lay between the germline ends. The CDR3 is CASTPWSGSTNEKLFF. DNA for the CDR3: TGTGCCAGCACCCCCTGGTCGGGGAGTACTAATGAAAAACTGTTTTTT.

This clone has a single count. The rearrangement uses TRBV9 and TRBJ2-2, with TRBD2 identical over 11 bases. CDR1 and CDR2 from the germline V gene are SGDLS and YYNGEE. The CDR3 extends over 18 amino acids. V dropped 0 bases and J dropped 7; count of bases not matched to a gene: 11. DNA for the CDR3: TGTGCCAGCAGCGTAGGAATTAGCGGGAGGGCCGTCGGCGGGGAGCTGTTTTTT. Translating gives CASSVGISGRAVGGELFF.

The genes are TRBV19 and TRBJ2-3, with TRBD2 identical over 13 bases. Germline-derived CDR1 and CDR2 are LNHDA and SQIVND (reference sequence). V shed 4 bases and J 2 bases; nucleotides not matched to a gene: 6. The CDR3 runs 17 residues. The CDR3: CASSTGTSGVFTDTQYF. The CDR3 nucleotides are TGTGCCAGTAGTACAGGGACTAGCGGGGTCTTCACAGATACGCAGTATTTT.

This clone was observed a handful of times. The rearrangement links TRBV3-1 (or the pseudogene TRBV3-2) to TRBJ1-2, with TRBD1 as a possible D gene (5 bases). This CDR3 region has 14 residues. V was trimmed by 0 bases and J by 7 bases, leaving 12 bases between them. Germline assignment: CDR1 LGHDT and CDR2 YNNKEL (reference sequence). The CDR3 coding sequence is TGTGCCAGCAGCCAAGATTTAAGGGGAGGTGGCTACACCTTC. Translation: CASSQDLRGGGYTF.

V gene TRBV18 combines with J gene TRBJ2-5; 7 positions match TRBD2. Losses at the gene ends were 4 bases for V and 1 base for J; bases not matched to a gene: 6. The CDR3 extends over 15 amino acids. CDR1 and CDR2 (germline): KGHSH, LQKENI. The CDR3 nucleotides are TGTGCCAGCTCACTAGAGACTAGCTCCCAAGAGACCCAGTACTTC. Protein: CASSLETSSQETQYF.

This chain connects TRBV5-1 to TRBJ2-1, with 8 positions matching TRBD2. The CDR3 is 14 amino acids. Germline CDR1 is SGHRS and CDR2 is YFSETQ. J was trimmed by 5 bases and V by 2 bases; bases with no gene match: 3. CDR3 nucleotides: TGCGCCAGCAGCTTAACTAGCGGCCACAATGAGCAGTTCTTC. Translated: CASSLTSGHNEQFF.

The V call is TRBV10-3, the J call TRBJ1-4, with 8 bases identical to TRBD1. The CDR3 is 16 amino acids. CDR1 and CDR2 (germline): ENHRY, SYGVKD. The V gene end was trimmed by 10 bases and the J gene end by 0 bases; junction bases not matched to a gene: 10. CDR3 nucleotide sequence: TGTGCCACTTCCGACAGGGGACAGACAACTAATGAAAAACTGTTTTTT. Translating it yields CATSDRGQTTNEKLFF.

V and J are TRBV6-5 and TRBJ1-4; D may be TRBD1 (6 bases). The germline V gene has CDR1 MNHEY and CDR2 SVGAGI. Trimming took off 8 bases at V and 7 bases at J, with 20 bases between the two ends. The CDR3 totals 15 residues. The CDR3 loop reads CASRVPSGVSEKLFF. CDR3 in DNA: TGTGCCAGCCGGGTCCCCTCAGGGGTTAGTGAAAAACTGTTTTTT.

CDR3 in amino acids: CASSFSGTATYEQFF. The CDR3 DNA follows: TGCGCCAGCAGCTTTAGCGGGACAGCCACATATGAGCAGTTCTTC. V gene TRBV5-1 combines with J gene TRBJ2-1; weak D call: TRBD2 (8 bases). Germline V CDR1 and CDR2: SGHRS, YFSETQ. The length of the CDR3 is 15 residues. The V and J ends lost 2 bases and 8 bases respectively, with 17 bases between them.

This chain links TRBV5-6 with TRBJ2-7; 9 nucleotides align to TRBD1. V lost 5 bases and J lost 5; bases outside the gene matches: 11. Germline loops: CDR1 SGHDT, CDR2 YYEEEE. This CDR3 contains 15 residues. This CDR3 reads CASSFEGTGSHEQYF. The CDR3 DNA is TGTGCCAGCAGTTTTGAGGGGACAGGGAGCCACGAGCAGTACTTC.

This clone was counted a single time. This sequence joins TRBV28 and TRBJ1-5, with D possibly matching TRBD1 (5 bases). The CDR3 spans 14 residues. Germline lookup yields CDR1 MDHEN and CDR2 SYDVKM. Trimming removed 7 bases from V and 4 bases from J, with 14 bases in between. The CDR3 DNA follows: TGTGCCAGCACTCAGACGGGGGAGAATCAGCCCCAGCATTTT. It encodes CASTQTGENQPQHF.

The chain employs TRBV5-4 and TRBJ1-1; TRBD1 is a possible D gene (5 bases). The CDR3 totals 11 residues. The ends were cut back, 7 bases at V and 4 bases at J, with 8 bases in the middle. Germline-derived CDR1 and CDR2 are SGHNT and YYREEE (reference sequence). As DNA, the CDR3 is TGTGCCAGCGGGGGGTCCACTGAAGCTTTCTTT. It translates to CASGGSTEAFF.

This chain uses TRBV18 with TRBJ1-6; 7 positions agree with TRBD1. Germline CDR1 KGHSH, CDR2 LQKENI. With V trimmed by 3 bases and J by 10 bases, 6 bases remained unmatched. This CDR3 spans 14 amino acids. CDR3 residues: CASSPDRDVSPLHF. The DNA of the CDR3 is TGTGCCAGCTCACCTGACAGGGATGTCTCACCCCTCCACTTT.

The DNA for the CDR3 is TGTGCCAGCAAGAACAGGGATATTACCGGGGAGCTGTTTTTT. Encoded protein: CASKNRDITGELFF. V gene TRBV11-1 combines with J gene TRBJ2-2; possible D gene TRBD1, 6 bases. The CDR3 has 14 residues. V lost 7 bases to trimming and J lost 5 bases, with 14 bases between them. The germline CDR1 and CDR2 sequences are SGHAT and FQDESV (reference sequence).

This clone was recorded only once. The chain is built from TRBV10-3 and TRBJ1-1; D uncertain. With 0 bases removed from V and 6 bases from J, the gap between germline ends came to 17 bases. The CDR3 extends over 16 amino acids. Per the germline V gene, CDR1 is ENHRY and CDR2 is SYGVKD. The CDR3 here is CAISESLYRAGAEAFF. CDR3 in DNA: TGTGCCATCAGTGAGTCGCTTTACCGAGCGGGCGCTGAAGCTTTCTTT.

The chain is built from TRBV5-6 and TRBJ2-7, with D maybe TRBD2 (5 bases). The CDR3 is 14 residues long. Germline V CDR1 and CDR2: SGHDT, YYEEEE. V lost 4 bases, J lost 2 bases, and 13 bases lay in between. CDR3 nucleotides: TGTGCCAGCAGCCCCGGACTTGGGGCCTACGAGCAGTACTTC. The encoded protein is CASSPGLGAYEQYF.

This rearrangement joins TRBV4-1 to TRBJ2-3; D might be TRBD2 (6 bases). The CDR3 length is 18 residues. V shed 4 bases and J shed 1 base, with 21 bases lying between them. Germline CDR1 MGHRA, CDR2 YSYEKL. The CDR3 spells CASSLPGLTLTGTDTQYF. The CDR3 DNA reads TGCGCCAGCAGCCTCCCGGGACTGACCTTAACGGGCACAGATACGCAGTATTTT.

This clone has only a few counts. The J gene is TRBJ2-7, the V gene TRBV9; the D is unclear. Germline V lookup: CDR1 SGDLS, CDR2 YYNGEE. This CDR3 region has 14 residues. V gave up 0 bases and J gave up 0 bases, with 7 bases separating them. Here the CDR3 reads CASSVAVSSYEQYF. The CDR3 DNA follows: TGTGCCAGCAGCGTAGCCGTCAGCTCCTACGAGCAGTACTTC.

This chain links TRBV4-1 with TRBJ2-7, with TRBD1 matching over 8 bases. The germline V gene has CDR1 MGHRA and CDR2 YSYEKL. V lost 2 bases to trimming and J lost 0 bases; unmatched junction nucleotides: 6. The CDR3 is 16 amino acids. The CDR3: CASSQWTGLSSYEQYF. The CDR3 DNA sequence: TGCGCCAGCAGCCAATGGACAGGGCTTAGCTCCTACGAGCAGTACTTC.

The chain carries TRBV12-3 or TRBV12-4 and TRBJ2-1; maybe TRBD1 (6 bases). The CDR3 runs 12 residues. Trimming shortened V by 4 bases and J by 7 bases, and 8 bases separated the two germline ends. CDR3 protein: CASSSQGNEQFF. CDR3 in DNA: TGTGCCAGCAGTTCTCAGGGGAATGAGCAGTTCTTC.

This rearrangement joins TRBV5-1 to TRBJ2-4; D might be TRBD2 (5 bases). V was pared by 0 bases and J by 0 bases, with 10 bases between. This CDR3 is built from 16 residues. CDR1 is SGHRS, CDR2 YFSETQ, per germline. CDR3 sequence: CASSLDLAVAKNIQYF. CDR3 sequence (DNA): TGCGCCAGCAGCTTGGATCTAGCCGTAGCCAAAAACATTCAGTACTTC.

The gene calls are TRBV5-4 and TRBJ1-2, with TRBD1 matching over 9 bases. Germline CDR1 is SGHNT and CDR2 is YYREEE (reference sequence). J lost 4 bases, V lost 4 bases, and 8 bases had no gene match. CDR3 size: 15 residues. CDR3 DNA sequence: TGTGCCAGCAGCACGGACAGGGGAGCTTTCTATGGCTACACCTTC. Its protein product is CASSTDRGAFYGYTF.

The rearrangement links TRBV19 to TRBJ1-2; 9 nucleotides line up with TRBD1. V lost 5 bases and J lost 8; bases outside the gene matches: 12. This CDR3 has 15 amino acids. CDR1 LNHDA and CDR2 SQIVND come from the germline V gene (reference sequence). CDR3 nucleotides: TGTGCCAGTAGTGCATCCGGGACAGGGATGTTCGGCTACACCTTC. The encoded protein is CASSASGTGMFGYTF. The full variable domain, rest sourced from reference TRBV19 and TRBJ1-2, is DGGITQSPKYLFRKEGQNVTLSCEQNLNHDAMYWYRQDPGQGLRLIYYSQIVNDFQKGDIAEGYSVSREKKESFPLTVTSAQKNPTAFYLCASSASGTGMFGYTFGSGTRLTVV.

J is TRBJ2-1 and V is TRBV14; 11 positions agree with TRBD2. With 4 bases clipped from V and 6 bases from J, the junction kept 5 bases outside the gene matches. Looked up from germline, CDR1 is SGHDN and CDR2 is FVKESK. The CDR3 length is 15 residues. Written as DNA, the CDR3 is TGTGCCAGCAGCCTTTATAGCGGGAGGGCCAATGAGCAGTTCTTC. The encoded protein is CASSLYSGRANEQFF.

The genes are TRBV5-1 and TRBJ1-4; D not certain. Germline loops: CDR1 SGHRS, CDR2 YFSETQ. This CDR3 spans 13 amino acids. Deletions cut 4 bases from V and 7 bases from J, with 11 bases between. The CDR3 spells CASSDNVGEKLFF. CDR3 DNA: TGCGCCAGCAGCGATAACGTCGGTGAAAAACTGTTTTTT.

The chain has TRBV5-1 and TRBJ2-7, with D perhaps TRBD2 (6 bases). Trimming left V 0 bases short and J 6 bases short, with 13 bases between. This CDR3 contains 14 residues. Germline V gene lookup returns CDR1 SGHRS and CDR2 YFSETQ. CDR3 loop: CASSLGRVLGEQYF. The CDR3 nucleotides are TGCGCCAGCAGCTTGGGGAGGGTGCTGGGCGAGCAGTACTTC.

This chain joins TRBV29-1 and TRBJ1-1; 7 bases are shared with TRBD1. The CDR3 has 14 residues. Germline loops: CDR1 SQVTM, CDR2 ANQGSEA. The V and J ends lost 3 bases and 0 bases, in that order; junction bases with no gene match: 4. The CDR3 here is CSVDRGQLNTEAFF. The CDR3 coding sequence is TGCAGCGTTGATAGGGGGCAGTTGAACACTGAAGCTTTCTTT.

The sample holds many counts of this clone. The J gene is TRBJ2-1, the V gene TRBV25-1, with no clear D. Germline V lookup: CDR1 MGHDK, CDR2 SYGVNS. This CDR3 is built from 17 residues. V was clipped by 3 bases and J by 3 bases, with 18 bases between them. CDR3: CASSDRPTARIYNEQFF. CDR3 nucleotide sequence: TGTGCCAGCAGTGATCGCCCTACGGCGAGGATCTACAATGAGCAGTTCTTC.